The sequence of this TCR beta chain was determined in a study of beta chain features in type 1 diabetes. Looked up from germline, CDR1 is LGHNA and CDR2 is YSLEER. There are 15 residues in the CDR3. V was shortened by 2 bases and J by 1 base, with 10 bases between the two germline ends. Expressed TCRB transcripts were sequenced after all isolated RNA was converted to cDNA. The protocol was immunoSEQ multiplex PCR, while the TCRdb copy is restricted to in-frame clones and leaves out a portion. Here the sample spans a few hundred thousand clones, approximately 15% being singletons. Markers CD45RO/CCR7/CD25/CD127/CD95/CD27 served to sort CD4+ naive, central memory, regulatory and stem cell-like memory cells.

The chain couples TRBV4-3 to TRBJ2-3; D is undetermined. The specimen sequenced was naive CD4+ T cells from blood. The clonotype was recovered from a man under 40 in good health. As DNA, the CDR3 is TGCGCCAGCAGCCAACGGCCTGCTCGCACAGATACGCAGTATTTT. Residues: CASSQRPARTDTQYF.